This TCR beta chain stems from a study of CD8+CD57+ T cells in acquired aplastic anemia (dated by TCRdb to between 2017 and 2018). General notes on the study: A mean of about 3.2 ug of DNA, ranging from about 0.19 to 27.4 ug, was extracted from sorted CD4+ and CD8+ cells. CD8+CD57+ expansion was defined as a frequency above the mean frequency observed in healthy subjects. Broad study findings and their caveats: Twenty-nine CD8+ CDR3 sequences were found in both patients and controls but appeared to be highly expressed in patients and within the immunodominant clones of the patients. Between patients and healthy controls, no significant difference in CD8+ Simpson's diversity was found (P=0.060).

The germline V gene sets CDR1 to ENHRY and CDR2 to SYGVKD. There are 16 amino acids in the CDR3, from cysteine to phenylalanine inclusive. Only the CDR3 DNA stays, 48 bases, in frame from base 1. Trimming takes 8 bases from V and 0 bases from J, and the germline ends sit 14 bases apart. Profiling of TCR beta VDJ combinations and CDR3 sequences used genomic DNA as the template. An Illumina HiSeq 2000 was the platform used for TCR repertoire sequencing. Per the original workflow: TRBV/TRBJ rearrangement plots, CDR3 size and DJ length profiles, and Simpson's diversity index were used to evaluate the repertoires. The most abundant DNA sequence in the deep sequencing data was defined as the immunodominant clone. CDR3 amino acid sequences were screened for sharing across subjects and compared with published repertoires and the VDJdb database. The public reads were reprocessed in TCRdb via fastp at Q25 and MiXCR, keeping in-frame beta chains. Each CDR3 protein appears once, grouped with its most common genes and DNA. The V and J calls were determined by TCRdb, not by the authors. Within this sample are about 150,000 distinct CDR3 sequences, with 40% to 65% of them counted one time only. The ten largest account for approximately 12% of the sample.

Note on this clonotype: What this receptor recognizes is not known. Within one base of it there is no much larger clone, and no base qualities were kept.

Flow cytometry had shown CD8+CD57+ cell expansion in the patients selected for sequencing. Every patient had a diagnosis of severe acquired aplastic anemia based on International Study of Aplastic Anemia and Agranulocytosis and Camitta criteria. Patients had received no therapy at the time of blood sampling. In the study, sorted CD4+ and CD8+ blood T cells from patients with severe aplastic anemia and from healthy subjects underwent deep sequencing of TCR repertoires. Patients were enrolled under clinicaltrials.gov protocols 00001620, 01623167, 00001397, 00071045, 00081523 and 00961064 in the USA. Ficoll-Paque density gradient centrifugation was used to isolate peripheral blood mononuclear cells. Before DNA extraction, CD4+ and CD8+ T cells were sorted with FACS or magnetic beads.

The chain employs TRBV10-3 and TRBJ2-6, and TRBD1 may be the D gene, going by 6 matching bases. The clonotype originates from a human donor with aplastic anemia. The material sequenced was sorted CD4+, CD8+, or CD8+CD57+ T cells (not recorded which) from PBMCs. CDR3 loop: CAISKTGTSGANVLTF. In nucleotides, the sequence is TGTGCCATCTCCAAGACAGGCACCTCTGGGGCCAACGTCCTGACTTTC.